The rows below give T cell receptor beta chains drawn from one sample of a study of T cell clonotyping in hematopoietic cell transplantation. Using immunoSEQ multiplex PCR, the repertoire was profiled, and TCRdb retains in-frame clones only, with some absent. Among roughly 9,300 clones, 51% were seen once, and the ten largest hold 13%. This material consisted of peripheral blood mononuclear cells, taken 100 days after allogeneic stem cell transplant. All receptors derive from a female patient in her fifties who had an allogeneic stem cell transplant from an unrelated donor, so the T cells may come from the graft donor. Some clones in this sample may be carry-over from other donors' samples. Each CDR3 is given with its conserved first and last residue. D genes are given only for firm matches. Some rows mark clone size as missing; the rest say once, few, many or name a class of expanded clone.

D gene: -; J gene: TRBJ2-1; clone size: -; V gene: TRBV9; CDR3 DNA: TGTGCCAGCAGCGGGAGTGGGAATAATGAGCAGTTCTTC; CDR3 protein: CASSGSGNNEQFF
D gene: -; J gene: TRBJ1-2; clone size: -; V gene: TRBV30; CDR3 DNA: TGTGCCTGGCCCCGGGGGGGGAGAATAGAGAACTATGGCTACACCTTC; CDR3 protein: CAWPRGGRIENYGYTF
D gene: -; J gene: TRBJ2-2; clone size: once; V gene: TRBV7-2; CDR3 DNA: TGTGCCAGCAGCCCCATGTCCGGGGAGCTGTTTTTT; CDR3 protein: CASSPMSGELFF
D gene: -; J gene: TRBJ2-4; clone size: -; V gene: TRBV4-1; CDR3 DNA: TGCGCCAGCAGCCAAGAAAGCTTTGGGGCCAAAAACATTCAGTACTTC; CDR3 protein: CASSQESFGAKNIQYF
D gene: -; J gene: TRBJ2-3; clone size: few; V gene: TRBV5-1; CDR3 DNA: TGCGCCAGCAGCTACACGACAGATACGCAGTATTTT; CDR3 protein: CASSYTTDTQYF
D gene: TRBD1; J gene: TRBJ2-3; clone size: -; V gene: TRBV6-1; CDR3 DNA: TGTGCCAGCAGTGCGGACAGGGGGGGCACAGATACGCAGTATTTT; CDR3 protein: CASSADRGGTDTQYF
D gene: -; J gene: TRBJ2-7; clone size: few; V gene: TRBV5-1; CDR3 DNA: TGTGCCAGCAGCTCGGAATTCAGGGCTTACGAGCAGTACTTC; CDR3 protein: CASSSEFRAYEQYF
D gene: -; J gene: TRBJ1-6; clone size: -; V gene: TRBV7-3; CDR3 DNA: TGTGCCAGCAGCTTAACAGGACCCGGACCCTATAATTCACCCCTCCACTTT; CDR3 protein: CASSLTGPGPYNSPLHF
D gene: TRBD1; J gene: TRBJ2-7; clone size: -; V gene: TRBV29-1; CDR3 DNA: TGCAGCGTTCGGGCAGGGGGCAACGAGCAGTACTTC; CDR3 protein: CSVRAGGNEQYF
D gene: TRBD1; J gene: TRBJ1-2; clone size: -; V gene: TRBV14; CDR3 DNA: TGTGCCAGCAGCCGAGGGACAGCCACTAACTATGGCTACACCTTC; CDR3 protein: CASSRGTATNYGYTF
D gene: TRBD1; J gene: TRBJ1-2; clone size: -; V gene: TRBV4-1; CDR3 DNA: TGCGCCAGCAGCCACGCTACAACTCGACAGGGTGGCTATGGCTACACCTTC; CDR3 protein: CASSHATTRQGGYGYTF
D gene: -; J gene: TRBJ1-2; clone size: -; V gene: TRBV30; CDR3 DNA: TGTGCCTGGTCCCGGAGTGGGGTTGGCGATGGCTACACCTTC; CDR3 protein: CAWSRSGVGDGYTF
D gene: -; J gene: TRBJ2-7; clone size: few; V gene: TRBV9; CDR3 DNA: TGTGCCAGCAGCGTAGGGACGGCTAACGGCCACGAGCAGTACTTC; CDR3 protein: CASSVGTANGHEQYF
D gene: -; J gene: TRBJ2-1; clone size: -; V gene: TRBV30; CDR3 DNA: TGTGCCGCTGACTTGAGCCCCTACAATGAGCAGTTCTTC; CDR3 protein: CAADLSPYNEQFF
D gene: -; J gene: TRBJ1-6; clone size: -; V gene: TRBV14; CDR3 DNA: TGTGCCAGCAGCCAAGGTGGCAGGGTTAATTCACCCCTCCACTTT; CDR3 protein: CASSQGGRVNSPLHF
D gene: -; J gene: TRBJ2-7; clone size: -; V gene: TRBV6-5; CDR3 DNA: TGTGCCAGCAGTCTGGGTGCCTTCGGCTACGAGCAGTACTTC; CDR3 protein: CASSLGAFGYEQYF
D gene: -; J gene: TRBJ2-7; clone size: -; V gene: TRBV30; CDR3 DNA: TGTGCCTGGAGTAAGGGACTAGGGGGCCTCTACGAGCAGTACTTC; CDR3 protein: CAWSKGLGGLYEQYF
D gene: -; J gene: TRBJ1-2; clone size: -; V gene: TRBV6-5; CDR3 DNA: TGTGCCACGGGGGCTGAGGGCTACACCTTC; CDR3 protein: CATGAEGYTF
D gene: -; J gene: TRBJ1-5; clone size: -; V gene: TRBV30; CDR3 DNA: TGTGCCTGGAGGGGCCAGACTGGTCAGCCCCAGCATTTT; CDR3 protein: CAWRGQTGQPQHF
D gene: -; J gene: TRBJ2-7; clone size: -; V gene: TRBV30; CDR3 DNA: TGTGCCTGGACCAAACCCCTCTTCAAGAAGTACTTC; CDR3 protein: CAWTKPLFKKYF
D gene: TRBD1; J gene: TRBJ1-2; clone size: -; V gene: TRBV25-1; CDR3 DNA: TGTGCCAGCAGTGACTGGGACAGGCTCTACACCTTC; CDR3 protein: CASSDWDRLYTF
D gene: -; J gene: TRBJ2-5; clone size: few; V gene: TRBV2; CDR3 DNA: TGTGCCAGCAGAGAGGCGGGGTACGGGGAGACCCAGTACTTC; CDR3 protein: CASREAGYGETQYF
D gene: -; J gene: TRBJ2-7; clone size: -; V gene: TRBV11-2; CDR3 DNA: TGTGCCAGCAGCCTGTATCCCTACGAGCAGTACTTC; CDR3 protein: CASSLYPYEQYF
D gene: -; J gene: TRBJ2-5; clone size: -; V gene: TRBV30; CDR3 DNA: TGTGCCCGGAGTGTGTTGGGCGGTACAGCCCAAGAGACCCAGTACTTC; CDR3 protein: CARSVLGGTAQETQYF
D gene: -; J gene: TRBJ1-2; clone size: few; V gene: TRBV1; CDR3 DNA: TGCACCAGCAGCCAAGCAGATGGCTACACCTTC; CDR3 protein: CTSSQADGYTF
D gene: TRBD2; J gene: TRBJ2-5; clone size: -; V gene: TRBV29-1; CDR3 DNA: TGCAGCGTTGGGACTAGCGGGGGGCAAGAGACCCAGTACTTC; CDR3 protein: CSVGTSGGQETQYF
D gene: -; J gene: TRBJ2-1; clone size: -; V gene: TRBV29-1; CDR3 DNA: TGCAGCGTTTCGTTTCAGGGTACTGAGCAGTTCTTC; CDR3 protein: CSVSFQGTEQFF
D gene: -; J gene: TRBJ2-1; clone size: once; V gene: TRBV5-1; CDR3 DNA: TGCGCCACCGGCGAGGGCACTAGCTCCTACAATGAGCAGTTCTTC; CDR3 protein: CATGEGTSSYNEQFF
D gene: -; J gene: TRBJ1-2; clone size: -; V gene: TRBV28; CDR3 DNA: TGTGCCAGCAGTACTACAGGGGGCTACACCTTC; CDR3 protein: CASSTTGGYTF